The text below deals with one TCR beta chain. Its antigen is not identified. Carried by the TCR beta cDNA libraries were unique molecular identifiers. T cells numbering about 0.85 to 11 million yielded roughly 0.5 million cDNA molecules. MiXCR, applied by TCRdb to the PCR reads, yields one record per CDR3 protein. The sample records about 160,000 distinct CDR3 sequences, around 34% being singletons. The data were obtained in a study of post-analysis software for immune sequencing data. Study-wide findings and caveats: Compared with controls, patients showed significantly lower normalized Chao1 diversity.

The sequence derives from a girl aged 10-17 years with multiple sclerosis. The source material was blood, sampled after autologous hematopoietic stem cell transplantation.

The CDR3 here is CATSRVGTATEAFF. The CDR3 coding sequence is TGTGCCACCAGCAGAGTGGGGACGGCGACTGAAGCTTTCTTT. The chain employs TRBV15 and TRBJ1-1; possible D gene TRBD1, 5 bases. V lost 1 base and J lost 5, with 11 bases in between. Germline CDR1 reads LNHNV; CDR2 reads YYDKDF (reference sequence). The CDR3 totals 14 residues.